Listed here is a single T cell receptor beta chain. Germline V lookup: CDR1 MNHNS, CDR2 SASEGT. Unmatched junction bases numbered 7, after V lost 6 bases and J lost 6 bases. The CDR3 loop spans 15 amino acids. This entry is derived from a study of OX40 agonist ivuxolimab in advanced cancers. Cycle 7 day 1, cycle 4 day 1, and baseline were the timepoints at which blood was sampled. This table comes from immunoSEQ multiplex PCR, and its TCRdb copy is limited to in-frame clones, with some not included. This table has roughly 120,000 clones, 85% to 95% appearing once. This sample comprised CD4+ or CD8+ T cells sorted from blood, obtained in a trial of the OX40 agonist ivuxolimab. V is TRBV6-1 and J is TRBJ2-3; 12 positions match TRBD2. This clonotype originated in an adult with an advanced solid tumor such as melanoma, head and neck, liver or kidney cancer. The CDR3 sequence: CASSPGTSGQDTQYF. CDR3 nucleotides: TGTGCCAGCAGCCCCGGGACTAGCGGGCAGGATACGCAGTATTTT.